The 10 T cell receptor beta chains in this list originate from one sample, sequenced in a study of blood T cells in healthy people across ages. Together with a sample-barcoded 5' primer, a J-beta primer mix was included in a second PCR lasting about 7 to 12 cycles. TCRdb independently ran MiXCR on the 5' RACE reads; one entry per CDR3 protein. This sample carries 550,000 to 650,000 distinct CDR3 sequences, 25% to 35% of them seen once, and the ten largest clones take 15% to 19%. Sequencing used blood. The receptor source for this set is an elderly woman in good health.

This clonotype was recorded many times. The chain is built from TRBV9 and TRBJ2-3; 11 nucleotides match TRBD2. Looked up from germline, CDR1 is SGDLS and CDR2 is YYNGEE. J lost 4 bases, V lost 0 bases, and 4 bases had no gene match. The CDR3 consists of 16 residues. CDR3 amino acids: CASSVVASGGSDTQYF. The DNA for the CDR3 is TGTGCCAGCAGCGTAGTGGCTAGCGGGGGGTCAGATACGCAGTATTTT.

This chain connects TRBV20-1 to TRBJ2-3; no clear D. V lost 2 bases and J lost 3, with 15 bases in between. CDR1 and CDR2 from the germline V gene are DFQATT and SNEGSKA (reference sequence). CDR3 length: 15 amino acids. CDR3 bases: TGCAGTGCTAGAAACGTTATATCCCATACAGATACGCAGTATTTT. Amino acids: CSARNVISHTDTQYF.

This clonotype has a handful of counts. This may be a read error, as it is one base from a much larger clone. This sequence joins TRBV20-1 and TRBJ2-7, with D tentatively TRBD1 or TRBD2 (5 bases each). The CDR3 sequence is 13 residues long. V lost 4 bases and J 0 bases, leaving 10 bases between the germline ends. CDR1 and CDR2 from the germline V gene are DFQATT and SNEGSKA (reference sequence). The CDR3 bases are TGCAGTGCTATGCCAGGGAGCTCCTACGAGCAGTACTTC. This translates into CSAMPGSSYEQYF.

In this sample, this clonotype turned up many times. The gene calls are TRBV28 and TRBJ2-5; D is possibly TRBD2 (5 bases). The CDR3 contains 11 residues. Trimming removed 6 bases from V and 11 bases from J, with 13 bases in between. CDR1 MDHEN and CDR2 SYDVKM come from the germline V gene. As DNA, the CDR3 is TGTGCCAGCAGCCCTCGACGAGGGCAGTACTTC. Encoded protein: CASSPRRGQYF.

This clonotype was seen only a few times. A much bigger clone sits one base away, suggesting this may be a read error. The gene calls are TRBV7-9 and TRBJ2-7; D may be TRBD1 or TRBD2 (5 bases each). The CDR3 has 16 residues. Germline lookup yields CDR1 SEHNR and CDR2 FQNEAQ (reference sequence). V lost 4 bases to trimming and J lost 6 bases, with 22 bases between them. The CDR3 nucleotides are TGTGCCAGCAGCTCTAGTGTAGGACGGGGCGATCGCGAGCAGTACTTC. It is translated as CASSSSVGRGDREQYF.

This clonotype has at least ten counts. The chain employs TRBV6-1 and TRBJ2-4; D call uncertain. The V end lost 7 bases, the J end lost 7 bases, and 20 bases lay between the germline ends. Germline V gives CDR1 MNHNS, CDR2 SASEGT. The CDR3 is 15 amino acids. The CDR3 loop reads CASNPRVSLANIQYF. The CDR3 DNA reads as TGTGCCAGCAACCCACGAGTTAGTCTCGCGAACATTCAGTACTTC.

This clonotype was detected ten times or more. This sequence joins TRBV20-1 and TRBJ2-5; D call uncertain. The CDR3 consists of 13 residues. Trimming removed 3 bases from V and 5 bases from J, with 13 bases in between. The germline gives CDR1 DFQATT, CDR2 SNEGSKA (reference sequence). Written as DNA, the CDR3 is TGCAGTGCTAGGGATCCGGGCGGCGAGACCCAGTACTTC. As protein: CSARDPGGETQYF.

The chain links TRBV5-1 to TRBJ1-1, with TRBD1 identical over 10 bases. V was pared by 0 bases and J by 4 bases, with 6 bases of the junction left unmatched. CDR3 length: 16 amino acids. CDR1 is SGHRS, CDR2 YFSETQ, per germline. CDR3 in amino acids: CASSLGGQGRITEAFF. The CDR3 nucleotides read TGCGCCAGCAGCTTGGGGGGACAGGGGCGGATCACTGAAGCTTTCTTT.

The table lists this clonotype with many counts. The J gene is TRBJ2-3, the V gene TRBV6-5, with 13 bases aligning to TRBD2. Germline lookup yields CDR1 MNHEY and CDR2 SVGAGI. The V and J ends lost 2 bases and 7 bases, in that order; junction bases with no gene match: 6. The CDR3 totals 16 residues. The CDR3 DNA is TGTGCCAGCAGTTACCAGGGACTAGCGGGGACTAATACGCAGTATTTT. Translated: CASSYQGLAGTNTQYF.

The sample holds a few counts of this clonotype. Since a much larger clone is just one base distant, this may be a read error. The chain's CDR3 is CASSWGLAQVSEQYF. CDR3 bases: TGTGCCAGCAGTTGGGGACTAGCGCAGGTCAGTGAGCAGTACTTC. J is TRBJ2-5 and V is TRBV6-2 or TRBV6-3; 10 nucleotides align to TRBD2. There are 15 residues in the CDR3. CDR1 and CDR2 (germline): MNHEY, SVGEGT. Unmatched junction bases numbered 13, after V lost 4 bases and J lost 11 bases.